This T cell receptor beta chain originates from a study of blood T cell repertoires in COVID-19. Looking at the study overall: Sites in the United States, Italy and Spain provided acute and convalescent COVID-19 samples. T cells, B-cell-depleted T cells, or PBMCs supplied cDNA or gDNA.

There are 19 residues in the CDR3. Germline V gene data show CDR1 as LNHNV and CDR2 as YYDKDF (reference sequence). V was pared by 0 bases and J by 1 base, with 20 bases between. Participant ages covered about 18 to 100 years across 24 US areas. Cohorts were based on clinical histories the participants reported. Here immunoSEQ multiplex PCR was the method, and the copy in TCRdb shows in-frame clones only, minus some. The sample lists approximately 300,000 clones; 70% to 90% were seen once. V usage is TRBV15 and J usage is TRBJ2-3, with D perhaps TRBD2 (7 bases). The sequence was obtained from a woman aged 30 to 39 who had recovered from COVID-19. The sample was PBMCs or T cells enriched from blood (not recorded which). For the CDR3, the DNA is TGTGCCACCAGCAGAGATCTTTCGTGGCGGGGGCCGGGCACAGATACGCAGTATTTT. It translates to CATSRDLSWRGPGTDTQYF. Full variable domain (missing parts from reference TRBV15 and TRBJ2-3): DAMVIQNPRYQVTQFGKPVTLSCSQTLNHNVMYWYQQKSSQAPKLLFHYYDKDFNNEADTPDNFQSRRPNTSFCFLDIRSPGLGDTAMYLCATSRDLSWRGPGTDTQYFGPGTRLTVL.